These 25 T cell receptor beta chains were all obtained from the same sample, sequenced in a study of beta chain bispecific antibodies for T cell cancers. Expansion lasted 2 to 4 days, with either anti-CD3 antibody OKT3 or CD3/CD28 beads. Each CDR3 protein gets one entry after TCRdb re-called the 5' RACE reads with MiXCR. The sample holds 20,000 to 25,000 distinct CDR3 sequences, about 2.7% seen once. Study-level points and caveats: The leukemia cells, rather than normal T cells, gave most of the targeted TRBV signal.

No antigen is known for these receptors. Sequenced input: healthy donor T cells cultured with leukemia cells. The receptor source for this set is a human donor in good health. Some clones in this sample may be carry-over from other donors' samples.

This clonotype was recorded at least ten times. The junction and the germline gene differ at one end; a read error may be behind it. J is TRBJ1-3 and V is TRBV6-6, with a weak D call TRBD1 (5 bases). Germline values: CDR1 MNHNY, CDR2 SVGAGI (reference sequence). This CDR3 contains 17 residues. CDR3 nucleotides: TGTGTCAGCAGTTACTACTCGGGGCAATCAGCTGGAAACACCATATATTTT. Protein product: CVSSYYSGQSAGNTIYF.

The gene calls are TRBV6-5 and TRBJ1-6; D unresolved. Looked up from germline, CDR1 is MNHEY and CDR2 is SVGAGI. Trimming removed 0 bases from V and 0 bases from J, with 6 bases in between. The CDR3 is made up of 16 amino acids. The CDR3 DNA reads TGTGCCAGCAGTTACTCGCAGAGCTCCTATAATTCACCCCTCCACTTT. Translated, it gives CASSYSQSSYNSPLHF.

This clonotype was observed at least ten times. This sequence joins TRBV5-1 and TRBJ1-2; D not resolved. The CDR3 length is 14 residues. V lost 0 bases, J lost 3 bases, and 9 bases lay in between. Germline loops: CDR1 SGHRS, CDR2 YFSETQ. The CDR3 here is CASSLGRVDYGYTF. The CDR3 DNA follows: TGCGCCAGCAGCTTGGGCCGCGTGGACTATGGCTACACCTTC.

This clonotype has at least ten counts. The V and J genes are TRBV5-1 and TRBJ1-1; D perhaps matches TRBD1 (6 bases). In germline, CDR1 is SGHRS, CDR2 YFSETQ. CDR3 size: 18 residues. Trimming left V 1 base short and J 1 base short, with 20 bases between. The chain's CDR3 is CASSLLGWGRNWNTEAFF. As DNA, the CDR3 is TGCGCCAGCAGCTTGCTTGGTTGGGGGCGAAACTGGAACACTGAAGCTTTCTTT.

This clonotype was observed many times. V gene TRBV20-1 combines with J gene TRBJ2-7; D gene uncertain. Germline V CDR1 and CDR2: DFQATT, SNEGSKA (reference sequence). This CDR3 has 13 amino acids. Between the trimmed V and J ends, which lost 6 bases and 4 bases, there was a span of 16 bases. CDR3 bases: TGCAGTGCCCCTCCTGCTGGCTTTTACGAGCAGTACTTC. It specifies CSAPPAGFYEQYF.

This clonotype is labeled as medium-sized. An end of the junction differs from the germline gene, which may be a read error. The chain couples TRBV5-5 to TRBJ1-1; D not certain. The CDR3 has 12 amino acids. Looked up from germline, CDR1 is SGHKS and CDR2 is YYEKEE (reference sequence). CDR3 DNA sequence: TGTGCCAGCAGCTTGGGAGGCCTGCCAGCCGCGTTT. As protein: CASSLGGLPAAF.

This clonotype showed up many times. V is TRBV11-2 and J is TRBJ2-7, with D tentatively TRBD1 or TRBD2 (5 bases each). The CDR3 runs to 17 residues. Trimming cost V 5 bases and J 3 bases, with 23 bases left between them. Germline V lookup: CDR1 SGHAT, CDR2 FQNNGV. The CDR3 DNA sequence: TGTGCCAGCAGCCCTGCGGGTCTTATTTCAGGGTTCTACGAGCAGTACTTC. Translating gives CASSPAGLISGFYEQYF.

This clonotype came up a few times. V and J are TRBV7-2 and TRBJ1-2; 7 nucleotides match TRBD1. The V and J ends lost 2 bases and 6 bases, in that order; junction bases with no gene match: 3. Germline CDR1 and CDR2: SGHTA and FQGNSA. This CDR3 spans 13 amino acids. The CDR3 region has the DNA TGTGCCAGCAGCTTATTTGGGACAGATGGCTACACCTTC. This encodes CASSLFGTDGYTF.

This clonotype was counted at least ten times. The chain is built from TRBV27 and TRBJ2-2; 11 positions agree with TRBD1. The V segment lost 8 bases and the J segment 7 bases; nucleotides outside the gene matches: 9. The germline gives CDR1 MNHEY, CDR2 SMNVEV (reference sequence). There are 15 residues in the CDR3. The CDR3 DNA reads TGTGCCAGCGGCCGGGACAGGGGGATAAACGGGGAGCTGTTTTTT. Its protein product is CASGRDRGINGELFF.

Ten or more counts support this clonotype. The chain carries TRBV21-1 and TRBJ1-5; the table's D call, TRBD1, has no DNA check behind it. TRBV21-1 is assigned pseudogene status. The length of the CDR3 is 12 residues. CDR3 nucleotide sequence: TGTGCCAGCAGTCCTACAGGTCAGCCCCAGCATTTT. Its translation is CASSPTGQPQHF.

This clonotype came up many times. The chain is built from TRBV20-1 and TRBJ2-1; D is perhaps TRBD1 (6 bases). Germline V lookup: CDR1 DFQATT, CDR2 SNEGSKA (reference sequence). The V gene lost 6 bases and the J gene lost 5 bases, with 14 bases spanning the gap. CDR3 length: 13 amino acids. The CDR3 reads CSAQPGQNNEQFF. CDR3 nucleotide sequence: TGCAGTGCCCAACCCGGACAGAACAATGAGCAGTTCTTC.

The sample holds many counts of this clonotype. The V gene is TRBV4-1, the J gene TRBJ1-1, with D tentatively TRBD1 (5 bases). The V gene lost 3 bases and the J gene lost 5 bases, with 22 bases spanning the gap. Germline values: CDR1 MGHRA, CDR2 YSYEKL. The CDR3 runs 17 residues. The CDR3 loop is CASSQLTVGLPITEAFF. The CDR3 bases are TGCGCCAGCAGCCAGTTGACAGTCGGACTTCCTATTACTGAAGCTTTCTTT.

This clonotype occurred many times. The rearrangement links TRBV18 to TRBJ1-1; D unresolved. CDR1 KGHSH and CDR2 LQKENI come from the germline V gene. V lost 6 bases and J 5 bases, leaving 19 bases between the germline ends. The CDR3 is 15 amino acids. The DNA for the CDR3 is TGTGCCAGCTCTCCAGGATCCGGGCCCCCGACTGAAGCTTTCTTT. It encodes CASSPGSGPPTEAFF.

This clonotype was detected many times. The chain uses TRBV7-9 and TRBJ2-6; D remains unclear. Germline V gene lookup returns CDR1 SEHNR and CDR2 FQNEAQ (reference sequence). CDR3 length: 16 residues. V lost 0 bases and J 0 bases, leaving 6 bases between the germline ends. The CDR3 spells CASSLASLSGANVLTF. For the CDR3, the DNA is TGTGCCAGCAGCTTAGCGAGCCTCTCTGGGGCCAACGTCCTGACTTTC.

J is TRBJ2-1 and V is TRBV13; the D gene is possibly TRBD2 (5 bases). The CDR3 is made up of 16 amino acids. Between the trimmed V and J ends, which lost 5 bases and 2 bases, there was a span of 16 bases. Germline lookup yields CDR1 PRHDT and CDR2 FYEKMQ (reference sequence). In DNA, the CDR3 is TGTGCCAGCAGCCCCCCTCCGAAGGGAGCCTACAATGAGCAGTTCTTC. Translation gives CASSPPPKGAYNEQFF.

This clonotype was detected ten times or more. This chain uses TRBV5-1 with TRBJ1-4; D call uncertain. The CDR3 length is 14 residues. The V end was cut by 4 bases, the J end by 7 bases, with 14 bases between. CDR1 and CDR2 from the germline V gene are SGHRS and YFSETQ. CDR3 DNA sequence: TGCGCCAGCAGCCCTCAAAGAGTCGCTGAAAAACTGTTTTTT. Its protein product is CASSPQRVAEKLFF.

The table lists this clonotype with a few counts. This chain uses TRBV30 with TRBJ2-7, with a possible D match to TRBD1 (6 bases). The CDR3 consists of 14 residues. Trimming pared 5 bases from V and 1 base from J, leaving 15 bases between. CDR1 GTSNPN and CDR2 SVGIG come from the germline V gene (reference sequence). The CDR3 loop is CAWVPPDSSYEQYF. DNA for the CDR3: TGTGCCTGGGTACCCCCGGACAGTTCCTACGAGCAGTACTTC.

This clonotype was detected many times. V and J are TRBV6-1 and TRBJ1-2; D may be TRBD1 (6 bases). The CDR3 loop spans 14 amino acids. Germline CDR1 MNHNS, CDR2 SASEGT. Trimming pared 8 bases from V and 7 bases from J, leaving 20 bases between. The CDR3 region is CASGNGERGSGYTF. The CDR3 coding sequence is TGTGCCAGCGGGAACGGAGAGAGGGGGAGTGGCTACACCTTC.

This clonotype was seen repeatedly, ten times or more. The chain carries TRBV5-5 and TRBJ2-2; D ambiguous. CDR1 and CDR2 from the germline V gene are SGHKS and YYEKEE (reference sequence). Trimming pared 1 base from V and 4 bases from J, leaving 8 bases between. The CDR3 runs to 14 residues. As DNA, the CDR3 is TGTGCCAGCAGCTTGCTCTACGGCACCGGGGAGCTGTTTTTT. Amino acid sequence: CASSLLYGTGELFF.

This clonotype was detected many times. The V call is TRBV20-1, the J call TRBJ2-2; D is undetermined. V was pared by 3 bases and J by 1 base, with 15 bases between. CDR1 is DFQATT, CDR2 SNEGSKA, per germline (reference sequence). This CDR3 contains 16 residues. The CDR3 sequence is CSASDLWTENTGELFF. The CDR3 DNA sequence: TGCAGTGCTAGTGATTTGTGGACGGAGAACACCGGGGAGCTGTTTTTT.

This clonotype is medium-sized. This sequence joins TRBV2 and TRBJ1-2; maybe TRBD1 (6 bases). Trimming removed 6 bases from V and 6 bases from J, with 11 bases in between. The CDR3 runs to 12 residues. CDR1 is SNHLY and CDR2 is FYNNEI in the germline V gene. This chain's CDR3 is CASRLGHHGYTF. The CDR3 DNA reads TGTGCCAGCAGGTTGGGACATCATGGCTACACCTTC.

This clonotype has ten or more counts. The gene calls are TRBV20-1 and TRBJ2-7; TRBD2 might be the D (6 bases). Germline assignment: CDR1 DFQATT and CDR2 SNEGSKA (reference sequence). The CDR3 length is 17 residues. Deletions cut 2 bases from V and 2 bases from J, with 22 bases between. The CDR3 protein is CSARPLNSTSIPYEQYF. CDR3 coding DNA: TGCAGTGCTAGACCGCTGAACTCGACTAGTATTCCCTACGAGCAGTACTTC.

This clonotype was seen a few times. The chain combines TRBV5-1 with TRBJ1-2, with 8 bases matching TRBD1. Germline V gives CDR1 SGHRS, CDR2 YFSETQ. The CDR3 covers 15 residues. The J segment lost 3 bases and the V segment lost 4 bases, leaving 8 bases of the junction unmatched. The DNA of the CDR3 is TGCGCCAGCAGCAATCCTCTGGGACAGGACTATGGCTACACCTTC. It yields the protein CASSNPLGQDYGYTF.

Many counts were recorded for this clonotype. The CDR3 loop is CASSFTRLHSLGNTIYF. The CDR3 DNA follows: TGTGCCAGTAGTTTTACAAGGCTCCACAGCTTGGGAAACACCATATATTTT. The chain recombines TRBV19 with TRBJ1-3; D uncertain. The germline V gene encodes CDR1 LNHDA and CDR2 SQIVND (reference sequence). There are 17 residues in the CDR3. Trimming removed 5 bases from V and 4 bases from J, with 21 bases in between.

This clonotype was seen ten or more times. The rearrangement uses TRBV4-1 and TRBJ1-2; 10 bases line up with TRBD1. J was trimmed by 3 bases and V by 1 base; bases with no gene match: 5. This CDR3 is built from 16 residues. Germline lookup yields CDR1 MGHRA and CDR2 YSYEKL. The CDR3 sequence: CASSQAGGTGDYGYTF. CDR3 DNA: TGCGCCAGCAGCCAAGCAGGCGGGACAGGGGACTATGGCTACACCTTC.